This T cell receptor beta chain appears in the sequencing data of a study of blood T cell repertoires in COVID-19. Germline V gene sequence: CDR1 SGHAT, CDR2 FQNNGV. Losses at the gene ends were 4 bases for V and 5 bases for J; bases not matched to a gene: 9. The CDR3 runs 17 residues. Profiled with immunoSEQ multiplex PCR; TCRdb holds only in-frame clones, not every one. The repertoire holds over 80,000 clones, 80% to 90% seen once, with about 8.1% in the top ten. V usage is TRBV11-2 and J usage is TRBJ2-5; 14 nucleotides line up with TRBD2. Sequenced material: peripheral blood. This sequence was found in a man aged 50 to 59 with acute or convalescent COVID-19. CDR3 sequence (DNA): TGTGCCAGCAGCTCCGGGACTAGCGGGGGAGCCAGGGAGACCCAGTACTTC. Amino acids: CASSSGTSGGARETQYF.